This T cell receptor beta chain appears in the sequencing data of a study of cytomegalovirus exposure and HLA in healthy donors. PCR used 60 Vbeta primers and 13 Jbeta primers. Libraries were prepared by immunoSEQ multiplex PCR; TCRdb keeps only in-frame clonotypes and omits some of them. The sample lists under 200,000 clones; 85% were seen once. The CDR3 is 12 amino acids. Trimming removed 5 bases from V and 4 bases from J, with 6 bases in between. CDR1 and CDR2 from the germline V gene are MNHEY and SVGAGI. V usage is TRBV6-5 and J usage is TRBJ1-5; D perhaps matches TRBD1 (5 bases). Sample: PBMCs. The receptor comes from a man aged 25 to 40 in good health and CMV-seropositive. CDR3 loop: CASSRQNQPQHF. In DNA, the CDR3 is TGTGCCAGCAGTCGACAGAATCAGCCCCAGCATTTT.